A single T cell receptor (beta chain) is shown here with its context. The sample is drawn from a study of blood T cell repertoires in COVID-19. Study in general: Researchers got acute and convalescent COVID-19 samples from the United States, Italy and Spain.

Original processing notes: Estimation of nucleated cell counts was performed using reference gene primer amplification. This table comes from immunoSEQ multiplex PCR, and its TCRdb copy is limited to in-frame clones, with some not included. V and J calls and clone size are copied from that table; D and trimming were computed from the DNA. This sample carries under 250,000 clones, over 70% of them seen once, and the ten largest clones take roughly 3.7%. Germline V gene data show CDR1 as SGHRS and CDR2 as YFSETQ. The CDR3 sequence is 21 residues long. Unmatched junction bases numbered 20, after V lost 3 bases and J lost 1 base.

The source is a woman aged 30 to 39 who had been exposed to COVID-19. The gene calls are TRBV5-1 and TRBJ2-3, with 10 bases that match TRBD2. The sequenced sample was PBMCs or T cells enriched from blood (not recorded which). The CDR3 sequence is CASSSSPNRALAGEGTDTQYF. The CDR3 nucleotides are TGCGCCAGCAGCTCAAGTCCAAACAGGGCCCTAGCGGGAGAGGGCACAGATACGCAGTATTTT.